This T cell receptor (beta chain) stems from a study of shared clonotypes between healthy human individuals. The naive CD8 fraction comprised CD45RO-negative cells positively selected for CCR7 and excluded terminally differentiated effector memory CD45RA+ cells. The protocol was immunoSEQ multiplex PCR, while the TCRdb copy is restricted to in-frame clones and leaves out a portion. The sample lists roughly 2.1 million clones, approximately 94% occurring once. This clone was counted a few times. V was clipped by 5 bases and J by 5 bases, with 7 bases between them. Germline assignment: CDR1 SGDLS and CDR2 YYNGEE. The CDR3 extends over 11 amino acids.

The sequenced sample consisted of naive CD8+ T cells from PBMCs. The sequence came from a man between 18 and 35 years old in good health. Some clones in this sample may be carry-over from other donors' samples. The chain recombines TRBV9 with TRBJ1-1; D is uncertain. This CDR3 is CASRPTTEAFF. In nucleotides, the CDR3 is TGTGCCAGCAGACCTACTACTGAAGCTTTCTTT.